This T cell receptor (beta chain) was sequenced for a study of blood T cell repertoires in COVID-19. For the study at large: Acute and convalescent COVID-19 samples came from the United States, Italy and Spain.

The table came from immunoSEQ multiplex PCR; TCRdb's copy has only in-frame clones and leaves some out. The profile shows around 60,000 clones, over 60% of them singletons. One Seattle source followed patients from active infection through their disease course. The CDR3 is 12 residues long. V lost 2 bases and J lost 9; bases outside the gene matches: 2. Germline loops: CDR1 SGHNT, CDR2 YYREEE (reference sequence). This receptor was identified in a man aged 30 to 45 with COVID-19, enrolled during active disease. The sample was peripheral blood. The J gene is TRBJ2-1, the V gene TRBV5-4; 7 bases map to TRBD2. As DNA, the CDR3 is TGTGCCAGCAGCTTCGGCGGGGGTGAGCAGTTCTTC. It specifies CASSFGGGEQFF. The variable domain in full, completed from reference TRBV5-4 and TRBJ2-1, reads ETGVTQSPTHLIKTRGQQVTLRCSSQSGHNTVSWYQQALGQGPQFIFQYYREEENGRGNFPPRFSGLQFPNYSSELNVNALELDDSALYLCASSFGGGEQFFGPGTRLTVL.